A selection of T cell receptor beta chains follows, all from one sample in a study of blood T cell repertoires in COVID-19. The assay was immunoSEQ multiplex PCR, and TCRdb's table has in-frame clones only and misses some. The data contain about 270,000 clones, 85% of them singletons. Sequencing was done on a sample of peripheral blood. The receptors were gathered from a human donor in a cohort sampled during active COVID-19. Both conserved end residues are part of each CDR3. A D gene is named only where the DNA matches it firmly. The listing skips clone size in some rows; elsewhere it reads once, few, many or a size class.

>NA|NA|TRBJ1-1|TRBV27
CASSPQIAMNTEAFF
TGTGCCAGCAGTCCCCAGATTGCCATGAACACTGAAGCTTTCTTT
>NA|NA|TRBJ1-5|TRBV2
CASARELGNQPQHF
TGTGCCAGCGCCCGGGAATTAGGCAATCAGCCCCAGCATTTT
>NA|NA|TRBJ2-3|TRBV14
CASSQVGDTQYF
TGTGCCAGCAGCCAGGTCGGGGATACGCAGTATTTT
>NA|TRBD2|TRBJ2-1|TRBV29-1
CSAARRESNNEQFF
TGCAGCGCCGCTCGGCGGGAGAGCAACAATGAGCAGTTCTTC
>once|TRBD1|TRBJ1-6|TRBV3-1/TRBV3-2
CASSYQTGGWNSPLHF
TGTGCCAGCAGCTATCAAACAGGGGGCTGGAATTCACCCCTCCACTTT
>NA|TRBD2|TRBJ2-1|TRBV19
CASSIMTSGRVREQFF
TGTGCCAGTAGTATAATGACTAGCGGGCGCGTCCGTGAGCAGTTCTTC
>NA|NA|TRBJ2-3|TRBV12-3/TRBV12-4
CASSLDFLDTQYF
TGTGCCAGCAGTTTAGACTTTCTAGATACGCAGTATTTT
>NA|NA|TRBJ1-2|TRBV6-1
CASSEQGNYGYTF
TGTGCCAGCAGTGAACAGGGTAACTATGGCTACACCTTC
>NA|NA|TRBJ1-1|TRBV19
CASRPKLERDTEAFF
TGTGCCAGTAGACCCAAATTAGAGCGTGACACTGAAGCTTTCTTT
>NA|TRBD1|TRBJ1-5|TRBV28
CASTPGQGNQPQHF
TGTGCCAGCACCCCCGGACAGGGCAATCAGCCCCAGCATTTT
>many|NA|TRBJ1-6|TRBV19
CASSSGFTSYNSPLHF
TGTGCCAGTAGCTCGGGATTTACCTCCTATAATTCACCCCTCCACTTT
>NA|TRBD1|TRBJ2-1|TRBV20-1
CSASGQGAYNEQFF
TGCAGTGCTAGTGGCCAGGGGGCCTACAATGAGCAGTTCTTC
>NA|NA|TRBJ2-7|TRBV6-5
CASSYSRDEQYF
TGTGCCAGCAGTTACTCGCGCGACGAGCAGTACTTC
>NA|NA|TRBJ1-1|TRBV5-1
CASSFTGQGEAFF
TGCGCCAGCAGCTTTACAGGTCAGGGGGAAGCTTTCTTT
>few|TRBD1|TRBJ1-6|TRBV5-1
CASSFGQGGSPLHF
TGCGCCAGCAGCTTTGGACAGGGCGGTTCACCCCTCCACTTT
>NA|NA|TRBJ1-1|TRBV5-6
CASSLGRSVISEAFF
TGTGCCAGCAGCTTGGGGCGGAGTGTGATCTCTGAAGCTTTCTTT
>NA|TRBD2|TRBJ2-3|TRBV20-1
CSASPPSGNTDTQYF
TGCAGTGCTAGTCCGCCTAGCGGGAACACAGATACGCAGTATTTT
>NA|NA|TRBJ2-5|TRBV2
CASTLKETQYF
TGTGCCAGCACCCTTAAAGAGACCCAGTACTTC
>NA|NA|TRBJ2-1|TRBV10-3
CATGQHNEQFF
TGTGCCACTGGACAGCACAATGAGCAGTTCTTC
>few|NA|TRBJ2-3|TRBV24-1
CATSEESETSTDTQYF
TGTGCCACCAGTGAGGAGAGTGAGACTAGCACAGATACGCAGTATTTT
>NA|NA|TRBJ1-3|TRBV2
CASSEGPTIYF
TGTGCCAGCAGTGAGGGCCCCACCATATATTTT
>NA|NA|TRBJ2-6|TRBV9
CASSGAFAGANVLTF
TGTGCCAGCAGCGGGGCCTTCGCGGGGGCCAACGTCCTGACTTTC
>NA|TRBD2|TRBJ2-2|TRBV15
CATRVKAGGIGELFF
TGTGCCACCAGAGTCAAAGCGGGAGGGATCGGGGAGCTGTTTTTT
>NA|TRBD1|TRBJ1-2|TRBV5-6
CASSWDRSYTF
TGTGCCAGCAGCTGGGACAGGAGCTACACCTTC
>NA|NA|TRBJ1-2|TRBV6-5
CASSYSISALGHTF
TGTGCCAGCAGTTACTCGATCTCCGCCTTGGGCCACACCTTC
>NA|TRBD2|TRBJ2-5|TRBV28
CASTGTSGRLAQYF
TGTGCCAGCACCGGGACTAGCGGGAGATTAGCCCAGTACTTC
>NA|NA|TRBJ1-1|TRBV6-5
CASSRRGKTEAFF
TGTGCCAGCAGCCGGAGAGGGAAAACTGAAGCTTTCTTT
>NA|TRBD1|TRBJ2-5|TRBV7-2
CASSLLQGTQETQYF
TGTGCCAGCAGCTTATTACAGGGGACCCAAGAAACCCAGTACTTC
>NA|NA|TRBJ1-2|TRBV3-1/TRBV3-2
CASSQDPDGLPGYTF
TGTGCCAGCAGCCAAGATCCCGACGGACTGCCTGGCTACACCTTC
>NA|NA|TRBJ1-3|TRBV12-3/TRBV12-4
CASSFLGNTIYF
TGTGCCAGCAGTTTTTTAGGAAACACCATATATTTT
>once|NA|TRBJ2-7|TRBV28
CASSFQGTYEQYF
TGTGCCAGCAGTTTTCAGGGGACCTACGAGCAGTACTTC
>NA|NA|TRBJ2-7|TRBV5-1
CASSFTGPYEQYF
TGCGCCAGCAGCTTTACAGGGCCCTACGAGCAGTACTTC
>NA|TRBD1|TRBJ1-1|TRBV9
CASSSRTGTNTEAFF
TGTGCCAGCAGCTCACGGACAGGGACTAACACTGAAGCTTTCTTT
>NA|TRBD1|TRBJ1-4|TRBV7-2
CASSLTGGLTNEKLFF
TGTGCCAGCAGTCTCACAGGGGGTTTAACTAATGAAAAACTGTTTTTT
>NA|TRBD2|TRBJ2-1|TRBV18
CASSSGKRNEQFF
TGTGCCAGCTCGAGCGGGAAGCGGAATGAGCAGTTCTTC
>NA|TRBD1|TRBJ2-6|TRBV30
CAWRQGFGANVLTF
TGTGCCTGGAGACAGGGGTTTGGGGCCAACGTCCTGACTTTC
>NA|NA|TRBJ2-7|TRBV3-1/TRBV3-2
CASSQSGSWEQYF
TGTGCCAGCAGCCAATCGGGGTCTTGGGAGCAGTACTTC
>NA|TRBD1|TRBJ2-2|TRBV9
CASSAQGAIRTGELFF
TGTGCCAGCAGCGCACAGGGGGCGATTAGGACCGGGGAGCTGTTTTTT
>NA|TRBD1|TRBJ1-2|TRBV19
CASVYPGTAYGYTF
TGTGCCAGTGTGTACCCCGGGACAGCCTATGGCTACACCTTC
>NA|NA|TRBJ1-1|TRBV6-5
CASSSFWASEAFF
TGTGCCAGCAGTTCATTCTGGGCCTCTGAAGCTTTCTTT
>NA|NA|TRBJ2-1|TRBV10-3
CAISEQRTPGEQFF
TGTGCCATCAGTGAACAAAGGACCCCGGGGGAGCAGTTCTTC
>NA|NA|TRBJ2-7|TRBV10-3
CAIKGTRSYEQYF
TGTGCCATCAAGGGGACACGATCCTACGAGCAGTACTTC
>NA|NA|TRBJ2-5|TRBV29-1
CSVLGQKETQYF
TGCAGCGTTCTTGGACAGAAAGAGACCCAGTACTTC
>NA|NA|TRBJ1-5|TRBV2
CASRGWRNQPQHF
TGTGCCAGCAGGGGTTGGAGAAATCAGCCCCAGCATTTT
>NA|NA|TRBJ1-5|TRBV2
CASSELSRDQPQHF
TGTGCCAGCAGTGAATTGAGCAGGGATCAGCCCCAGCATTTT
>NA|TRBD2|TRBJ2-7|TRBV2
CATSGTSARLSKQYF
TGTGCCACCTCCGGGACTAGCGCACGGCTTAGCAAGCAGTACTTC
>NA|TRBD2|TRBJ2-3|TRBV7-2
CASRRLAVGTDTQYF
TGTGCCAGCAGACGACTAGCGGTTGGCACAGATACGCAGTATTTT
>NA|NA|TRBJ1-5|TRBV28
CASSLSAGHSNQPQHF
TGTGCCAGCAGTTTGTCCGCAGGGCATAGCAATCAGCCCCAGCATTTT
>NA|NA|TRBJ2-1|TRBV4-3
CASSLNPGVNEQFF
TGCGCCAGCAGCCTTAACCCGGGGGTTAATGAGCAGTTCTTC
>NA|NA|TRBJ1-1|TRBV18
CASTDRGNTEAFF
TGTGCCAGCACGGACAGAGGGAACACTGAAGCTTTCTTT